This T cell receptor beta chain appears in the sequencing data of a study of T cell responses to AZD1222 COVID-19 vaccine. TCRdb's table, derived via immunoSEQ multiplex PCR, lists solely in-frame clones and lacks some. The table records about 81,000 clones, approximately 90% of them present only once. CDR1 MDHEN and CDR2 SYDVKM come from the germline V gene. The CDR3 runs to 15 residues. The V segment lost 4 bases and the J segment 9 bases; nucleotides outside the gene matches: 9. The J gene is TRBJ2-1, the V gene TRBV28; 10 bases are a match to TRBD1. The starting material was peripheral blood, obtained 28 days after the second AZD1222 dose. The sequence derives from an adult who received the AZD1222 COVID-19 vaccine. DNA of the CDR3: TGTGCCAGCAGTTCCTTGGGACAGGGGAGCGCTGAGCAGTTCTTC. This codes for CASSSLGQGSAEQFF.